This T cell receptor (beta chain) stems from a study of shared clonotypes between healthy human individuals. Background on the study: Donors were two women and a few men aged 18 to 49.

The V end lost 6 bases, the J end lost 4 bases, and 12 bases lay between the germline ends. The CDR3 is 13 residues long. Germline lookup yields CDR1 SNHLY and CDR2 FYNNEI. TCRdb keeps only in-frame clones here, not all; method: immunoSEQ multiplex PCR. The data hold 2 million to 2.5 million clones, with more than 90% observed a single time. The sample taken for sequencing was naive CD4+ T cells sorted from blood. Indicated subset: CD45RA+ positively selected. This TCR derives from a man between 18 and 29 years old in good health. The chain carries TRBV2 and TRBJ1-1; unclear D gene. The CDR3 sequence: CASSTERATEAFF. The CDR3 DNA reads TGTGCCAGCAGCACGGAAAGGGCCACTGAAGCTTTCTTT.